This T cell receptor (beta chain) was sequenced for a study of T-cell reconstitution after alpha-beta-depleted transplantation in children listed by TCRdb under 2016. A note on the overall study: Using TCR repertoire profiling, the study followed T-cell immune reconstitution in a quantitative way in children after TCRalphabeta/CD19-depleted allogeneic hematopoietic cell transplantation. Overall study outcomes, separate from this receptor: Over the following months the frequencies of hyperexpanded clones went down, and after one year T-cell counts and TCRbeta diversity were mostly credited to newly produced T cells. About two months after transplant, the apparently early recovery of alphabetaT-cell counts reportedly depended on just several hundred clones that had expanded rapidly and came from non-depleted graft cells. In some patients, the high TCRbeta diversity seen at day 60 was put down to recipient T cells and intrathymic progenitors that had survived conditioning.

Libraries were prepared through PCR. These reads were obtained on an Illumina HiSeq 2500. Molecular barcoding was employed in the preparation of TCR libraries, with unique molecular identifiers being used to normalize TCRbeta repertoire quantification. Using fastp at Q25 and MiXCR, TCRdb reprocessed the public reads and kept productive beta chains. Rows with a matching CDR3 protein are joined into one entry that keeps the most common DNA and genes. The sample table shows roughly 400,000 distinct CDR3 sequences, and over 40% are seen once. In total, the top ten clones hold around 29% of the sample. The label giving this sample's treatment or condition can be read as: allogeneic hematopoietic cell transplantation with graft depleted of TCRalphabeta T cells and CD19 B cells. The children who served as transplant recipients had been given grafts of TCRalphabeta/CD19-depleted allogeneic hematopoietic cells.

The germline V gene encodes CDR1 MNHEY and CDR2 SVGAGI. The CDR3 contains 17 residues, cysteine and phenylalanine counted. The read is trimmed to its CDR3 DNA, 51 bases read in frame from base 1. Cut back by 3 bases and 0 bases, the V and J ends lie 12 bases apart. There are a few counts of this clonotype. What antigen it recognizes has not been identified. Within one base of it there is no much larger clone, and no base qualities were kept. This chain joins TRBV6-5 to TRBJ2-6, with no confidently assigned D gene. The clonotype was recovered from a girl aged 2 to 10 with aplastic anemia, due to receive a stem cell transplant. Specimen: PBMCs, collected before TCRalphabeta/CD19-depleted stem cell transplant. The CDR3 amino acid sequence is: CASSYRQAYSGANVLTF. Here is the DNA: TGTGCCAGCAGTTATAGGCAGGCATACTCTGGGGCCAACGTCCTGACTTTC.